This T cell receptor (beta chain) stems from a study of T cell repertoires in cytomegalovirus infection. A remark on this clonotype: The antigen remains unidentified.

The CDR3 length is 15 residues. Germline values: CDR1 SEHNR, CDR2 FQNEAQ (reference sequence). Trimming cost V 3 bases and J 5 bases; bases outside gene matches: 6. TCRdb reprocessed the reads with MiXCR, giving one entry per CDR3 protein. Counted here are 900,000 to 950,000 distinct CDR3 sequences, around 30% occurring once; the ten biggest clones make up roughly 13%. The clonotype was recovered from a human donor in good health (CMV status not recorded). Some clones in this sample may be carry-over from other donors' samples. The chain joins TRBV7-9 to TRBJ2-7; 11 bases align to TRBD1. Source: cultured CD8+ T cells from PBMCs, taken from culture after CMV antigen stimulation. The CDR3 bases are TGTGCCAGCAGCTTCCGGGACAGGGGGTCCCACGAGCAGTACTTC. Its translation: CASSFRDRGSHEQYF. Together with reference TRBV7-9 and TRBJ2-7, the CDR3 gives the full variable domain: DTGVSQNPRHKITKRGQNVTFRCDPISEHNRLYWYRQTLGQGPEFLTYFQNEAQLEKSRLLSDRFSAERPKGSFSTLEIQRTEQGDSAMYLCASSFRDRGSHEQYFGPGTRLTVT.